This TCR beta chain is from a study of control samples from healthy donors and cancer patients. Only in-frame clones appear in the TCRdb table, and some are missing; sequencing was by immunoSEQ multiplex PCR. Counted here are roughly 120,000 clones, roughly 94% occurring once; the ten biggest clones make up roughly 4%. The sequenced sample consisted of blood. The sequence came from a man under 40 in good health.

DNA of the CDR3: TGTGCCCAGGGGACAGGGAACACCGGGGAGCTGTTTTTT. It is translated as CAQGTGNTGELFF. The chain joins TRBV12-3 or TRBV12-4 to TRBJ2-2; 8 bases fit TRBD1. Unmatched junction bases numbered 3, after V lost 11 bases and J lost 1 base. The CDR3 length is 13 residues.